The text below deals with one TCR beta chain. Its cognate antigen is unknown. This specimen belongs to a study of CD8+CD57+ T cells in acquired aplastic anemia. Study-wide background: Around 11 million reads were obtained on average for healthy donor CD4+ cells. Study observations and caveats: Both patients and controls carried the same twenty-nine CD8+ CDR3 sequences.

Germline V gene data show CDR1 as MNHNS and CDR2 as SASEGT. Trimming removed 4 bases from V and 3 bases from J; junction bases left unmatched: 8. This CDR3 region has 17 residues. Investigators profiled TCR beta VDJ and CDR3 from genomic DNA template. A single record per CDR3 protein comes from TCRdb applying MiXCR to the reads. The sample holds 74,000 or so distinct CDR3 sequences, roughly half seen once. This chain connects TRBV6-1 to TRBJ2-3; TRBD2 aligns across 12 bases. Source material: sorted CD4+, CD8+, or CD8+CD57+ T cells (not recorded which) from PBMCs. The receptor was derived from a human donor in good health, serving as a control. This chain's CDR3 is CASSVLAGGPGTDTQYF. CDR3 bases: TGTGCCAGCAGTGTTCTAGCGGGGGGGCCGGGGACAGATACGCAGTATTTT.